The present T cell receptor beta chain was sequenced within a study of shared T cell receptors in the human thymus. Generated by immunoSEQ multiplex PCR, the TCRdb table keeps only in-frame clones and is missing some. The repertoire holds some 700,000 clones, with 88% as singletons. This sample was also put to use in a study of human thymus T cells. Per that study: Healthy Finnish infants undergoing corrective surgery for congenital heart defects were used as donors. It was from resections taken during corrective heart surgery that the thymus tissue came. Blood and thymic repertoires both appeared biased in V and J gene usage. Thymic repertoires from unrelated individuals overlapped highly, related research reported.

The material sequenced was thymocytes. This sequence originates from a boy under two years old with a congenital heart defect.

CDR3 DNA: TGTGCAAGTCGCTTAGCGGGGGGGCTAGGCTATGGCTACACCTTC. This gives the protein CASRLAGGLGYGYTF. The chain is built from TRBV12-2 and TRBJ1-2. TRBV12-2 is a known pseudogene. The CDR3 spans 15 residues.